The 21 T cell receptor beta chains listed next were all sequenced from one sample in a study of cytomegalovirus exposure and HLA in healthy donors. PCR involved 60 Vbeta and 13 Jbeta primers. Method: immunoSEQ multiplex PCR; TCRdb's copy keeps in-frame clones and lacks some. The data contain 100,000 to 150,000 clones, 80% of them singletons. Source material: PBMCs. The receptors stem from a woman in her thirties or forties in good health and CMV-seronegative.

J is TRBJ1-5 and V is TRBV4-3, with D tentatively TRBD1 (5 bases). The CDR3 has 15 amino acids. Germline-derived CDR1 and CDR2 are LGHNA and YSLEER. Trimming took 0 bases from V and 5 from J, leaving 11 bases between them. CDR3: CASSQDMGTDQPQHF. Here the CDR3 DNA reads TGCGCCAGCAGCCAAGATATGGGGACTGATCAGCCCCAGCATTTT.

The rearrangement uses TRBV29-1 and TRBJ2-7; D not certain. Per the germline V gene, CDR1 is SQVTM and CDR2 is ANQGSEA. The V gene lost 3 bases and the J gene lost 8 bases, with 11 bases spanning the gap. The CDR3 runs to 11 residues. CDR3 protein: CSVDSGTKQYF. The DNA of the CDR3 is TGCAGCGTTGATTCGGGTACGAAGCAGTACTTC.

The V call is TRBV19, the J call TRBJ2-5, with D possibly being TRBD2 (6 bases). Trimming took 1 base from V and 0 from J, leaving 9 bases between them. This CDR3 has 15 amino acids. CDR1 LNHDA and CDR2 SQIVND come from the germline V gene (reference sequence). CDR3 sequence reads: CASSIVGGHQETQYF. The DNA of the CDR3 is TGTGCCAGTAGTATAGTGGGAGGACACCAAGAGACCCAGTACTTC. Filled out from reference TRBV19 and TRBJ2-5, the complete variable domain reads DGGITQSPKYLFRKEGQNVTLSCEQNLNHDAMYWYRQDPGQGLRLIYYSQIVNDFQKGDIAEGYSVSREKKESFPLTVTSAQKNPTAFYLCASSIVGGHQETQYFGPGTRLLVL.

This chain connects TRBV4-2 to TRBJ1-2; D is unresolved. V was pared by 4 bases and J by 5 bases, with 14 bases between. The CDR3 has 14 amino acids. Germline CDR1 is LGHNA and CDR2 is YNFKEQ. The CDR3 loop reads CASSPRGLLYGYTF. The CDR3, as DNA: TGTGCCAGCAGCCCACGAGGCCTCCTATATGGCTACACCTTC.

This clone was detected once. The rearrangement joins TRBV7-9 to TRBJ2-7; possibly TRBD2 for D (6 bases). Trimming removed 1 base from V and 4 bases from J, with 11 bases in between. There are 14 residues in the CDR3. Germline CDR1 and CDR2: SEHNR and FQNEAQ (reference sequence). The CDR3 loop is CASSLGLEPYEQYF. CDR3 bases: TGTGCCAGCAGCTTAGGACTAGAGCCGTACGAGCAGTACTTC.

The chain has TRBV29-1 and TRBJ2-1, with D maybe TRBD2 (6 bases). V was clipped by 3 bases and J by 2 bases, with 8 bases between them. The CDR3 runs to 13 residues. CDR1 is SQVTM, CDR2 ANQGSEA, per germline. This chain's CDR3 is CSVETRAYNEQFF. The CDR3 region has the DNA TGCAGCGTTGAGACTAGAGCCTACAATGAGCAGTTCTTC.

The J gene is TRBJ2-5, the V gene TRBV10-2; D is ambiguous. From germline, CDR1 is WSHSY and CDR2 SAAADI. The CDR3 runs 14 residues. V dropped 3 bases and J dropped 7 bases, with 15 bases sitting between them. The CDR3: CASSDRVSSGTQYF. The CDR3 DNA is TGCGCCAGCAGTGACCGGGTTTCCTCGGGGACCCAGTACTTC.

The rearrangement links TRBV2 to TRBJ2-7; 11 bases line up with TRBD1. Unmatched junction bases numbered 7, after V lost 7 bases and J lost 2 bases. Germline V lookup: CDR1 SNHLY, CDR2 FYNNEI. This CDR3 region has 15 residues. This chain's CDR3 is CASTAGTGGPYEQYF. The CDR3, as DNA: TGTGCCAGCACCGCCGGGACAGGGGGACCCTACGAGCAGTACTTC.

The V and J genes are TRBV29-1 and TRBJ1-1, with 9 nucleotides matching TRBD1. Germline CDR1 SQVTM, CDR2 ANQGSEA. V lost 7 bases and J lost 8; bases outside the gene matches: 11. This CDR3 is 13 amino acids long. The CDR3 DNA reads TGCAGCGCGGAAACAGGGGGCCTACGGGAAGCTTTCTTT. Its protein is CSAETGGLREAFF.

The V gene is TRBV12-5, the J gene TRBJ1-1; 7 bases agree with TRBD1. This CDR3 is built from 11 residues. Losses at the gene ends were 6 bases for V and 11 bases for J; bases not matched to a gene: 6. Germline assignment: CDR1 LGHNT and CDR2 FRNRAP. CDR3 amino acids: CASGGGPVAFF. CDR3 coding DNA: TGTGCTAGTGGAGGGGGCCCTGTGGCTTTCTTT.

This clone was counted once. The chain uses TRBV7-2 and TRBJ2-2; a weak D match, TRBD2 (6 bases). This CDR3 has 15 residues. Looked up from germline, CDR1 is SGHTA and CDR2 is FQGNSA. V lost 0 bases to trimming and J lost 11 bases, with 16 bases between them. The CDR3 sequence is CASSLAGLLKNELFF. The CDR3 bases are TGTGCCAGCAGCTTAGCGGGACTTCTCAAGAACGAGCTGTTTTTT. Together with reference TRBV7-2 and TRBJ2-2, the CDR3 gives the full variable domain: GAGVSQSPSNKVTEKGKDVELRCDPISGHTALYWYRQSLGQGLEFLIYFQGNSAPDKSGLPSDRFSAERTGGSVSTLTIQRTQQEDSAVYLCASSLAGLLKNELFFGEGSRLTVL.

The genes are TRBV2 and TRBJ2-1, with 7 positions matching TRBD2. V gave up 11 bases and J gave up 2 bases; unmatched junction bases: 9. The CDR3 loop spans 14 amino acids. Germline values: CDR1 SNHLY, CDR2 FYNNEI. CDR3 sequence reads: CAGGEGATYNEQFF. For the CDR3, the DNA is TGTGCCGGGGGGGAAGGGGCTACCTACAATGAGCAGTTCTTC. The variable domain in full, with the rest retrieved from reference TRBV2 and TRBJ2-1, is EPEVTQTPSHQVTQMGQEVILRCVPISNHLYFYWYRQILGQKVEFLVSFYNNEISEKSEIFDDQFSVERPDGSNFTLKIRSTKLEDSAMYFCAGGEGATYNEQFFGPGTRLTVL.

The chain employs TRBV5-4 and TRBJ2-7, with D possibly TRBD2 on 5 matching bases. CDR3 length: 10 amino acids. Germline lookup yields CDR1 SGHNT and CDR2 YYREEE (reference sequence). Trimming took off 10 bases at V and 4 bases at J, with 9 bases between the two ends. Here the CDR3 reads CAGENYEQYF. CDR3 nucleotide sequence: TGTGCCGGGGAGAATTACGAGCAGTACTTC.

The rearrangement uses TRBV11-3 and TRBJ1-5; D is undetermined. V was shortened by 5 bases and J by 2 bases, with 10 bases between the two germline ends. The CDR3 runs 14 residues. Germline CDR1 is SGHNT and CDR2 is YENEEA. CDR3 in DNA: TGTGCCAGCAGCCCCCGATGGCGCAATCAGCCCCAGCATTTT. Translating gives CASSPRWRNQPQHF.

The CDR3 spells CASSPTGAGANTGELFF. Here the CDR3 DNA reads TGTGCCAGCAGCCCCACGGGGGCGGGGGCCAACACCGGGGAGCTGTTTTTT. This chain links TRBV7-3 with TRBJ2-2, with D tentatively TRBD2 (7 bases). The V end lost 5 bases, the J end lost 2 bases, and 18 bases lay between the germline ends. Germline loops: CDR1 SGHTA, CDR2 FQGTGA. The length of the CDR3 is 17 residues.

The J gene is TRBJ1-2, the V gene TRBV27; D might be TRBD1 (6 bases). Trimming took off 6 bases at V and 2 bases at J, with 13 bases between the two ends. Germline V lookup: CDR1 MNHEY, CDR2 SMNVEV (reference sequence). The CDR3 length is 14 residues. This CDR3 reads CASSPMGANYGYTF. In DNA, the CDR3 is TGTGCCAGCAGCCCTATGGGGGCGAACTATGGCTACACCTTC.

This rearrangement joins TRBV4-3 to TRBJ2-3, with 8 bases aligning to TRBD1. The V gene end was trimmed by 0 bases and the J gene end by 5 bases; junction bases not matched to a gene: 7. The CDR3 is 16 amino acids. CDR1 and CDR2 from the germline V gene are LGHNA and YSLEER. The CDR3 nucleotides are TGCGCCAGCAGCCAAGAAGGGACAGGAGTACGAGATACGCAGTATTTT. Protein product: CASSQEGTGVRDTQYF.

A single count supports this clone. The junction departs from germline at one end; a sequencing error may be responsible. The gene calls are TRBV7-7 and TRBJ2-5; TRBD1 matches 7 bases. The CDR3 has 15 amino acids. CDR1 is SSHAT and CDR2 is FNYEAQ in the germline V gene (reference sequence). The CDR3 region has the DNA TGTGCTAGCAGCCCTGGGACAGTCCCCCAAGAGACCCAGTACTTC. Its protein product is CASSPGTVPQETQYF.

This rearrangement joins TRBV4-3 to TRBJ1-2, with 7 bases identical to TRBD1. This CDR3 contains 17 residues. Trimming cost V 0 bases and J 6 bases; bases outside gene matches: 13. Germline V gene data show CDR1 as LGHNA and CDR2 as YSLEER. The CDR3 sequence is CASSQDFRYRGSDGYTF. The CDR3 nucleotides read TGCGCCAGCAGCCAAGATTTTAGGTACAGGGGTTCCGATGGCTACACCTTC.

The chain's CDR3 is CAIRRETVTEAFF. CDR3 coding DNA: TGTGCCATCAGAAGAGAAACCGTCACTGAAGCTTTCTTT. The chain recombines TRBV10-3 with TRBJ1-1; no reliable D call. From germline, CDR1 is ENHRY and CDR2 SYGVKD. V was shortened by 6 bases and J by 4 bases, with 12 bases between the two germline ends. This CDR3 is built from 13 residues.

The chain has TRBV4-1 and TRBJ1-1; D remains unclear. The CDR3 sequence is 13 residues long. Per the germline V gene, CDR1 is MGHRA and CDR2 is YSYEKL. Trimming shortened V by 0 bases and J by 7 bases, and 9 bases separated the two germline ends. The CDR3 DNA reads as TGCGCCAGCAGCCAAGAAAGCGGGTGTGAAGCTTTCTTT. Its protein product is CASSQESGCEAFF.